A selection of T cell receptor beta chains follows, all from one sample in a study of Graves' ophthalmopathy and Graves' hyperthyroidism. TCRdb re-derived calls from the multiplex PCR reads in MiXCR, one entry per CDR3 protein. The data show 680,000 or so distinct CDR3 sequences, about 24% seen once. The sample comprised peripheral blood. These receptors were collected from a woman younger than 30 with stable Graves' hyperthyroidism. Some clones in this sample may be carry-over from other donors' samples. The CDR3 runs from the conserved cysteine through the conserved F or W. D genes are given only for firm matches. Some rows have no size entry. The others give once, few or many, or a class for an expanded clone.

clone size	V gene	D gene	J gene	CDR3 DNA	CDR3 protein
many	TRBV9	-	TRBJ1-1	TGTGCCAGCAGCGCAGAGGGCGTTAACACTGAAGCTTTCTTT	CASSAEGVNTEAFF
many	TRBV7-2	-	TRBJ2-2	TGTGCCAATTCCCAGGAGGGTAGGCCAAGCGGGGAGCTGTTTTTT	CANSQEGRPSGELFF
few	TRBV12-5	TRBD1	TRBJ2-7	TGTGCTAGTGCCCCGGACAGGTACGAGCAGTACTTC	CASAPDRYEQYF
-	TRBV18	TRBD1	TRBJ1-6	TGTGCCAGCTCACCCGGACCGGGACAGGGCCATTCACCCCTCCACTTT	CASSPGPGQGHSPLHF
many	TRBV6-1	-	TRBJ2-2	TGTGCCAGCAGTGGGATGGGCGGGGAGCTGTTTTTT	CASSGMGGELFF
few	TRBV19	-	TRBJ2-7	TGTGCCAGTAATGCCCCCGGAGGCAGGGGCTACGAGCAGTACTTC	CASNAPGGRGYEQYF
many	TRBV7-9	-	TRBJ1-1	TGTGCCAGCAGCCTATCCCCTGAAGCTTTCTTT	CASSLSPEAFF
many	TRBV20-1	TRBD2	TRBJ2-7	TGCAGTGCTAGAGATAAGGAGGTAGCGGGAATAGCCGAGCAGTACTTC	CSARDKEVAGIAEQYF
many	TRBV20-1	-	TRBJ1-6	TGCAGTGCTAGAGGAGGGAACGAATCCTATAATTCACCCCTCCACTTT	CSARGGNESYNSPLHF
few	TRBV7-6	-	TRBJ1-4	TGTGCCAGCAGCTTCGGACAGTTTAGGGGTGGTGAAAAACTGTTTTTT	CASSFGQFRGGEKLFF
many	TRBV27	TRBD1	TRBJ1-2	TGTGCCAGCAGTTTTGACCGGGACAGGGGGCTCTATGGCTACACCTTC	CASSFDRDRGLYGYTF
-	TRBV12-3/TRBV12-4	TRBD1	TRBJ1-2	TGTGCCAGCAGCCCTTCACGATCCGGGACAGGGGGCTATGGCTACACCTTC	CASSPSRSGTGGYGYTF
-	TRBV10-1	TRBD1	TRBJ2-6	TGCGCCAGCAGCCCAGGGGGCTGGGCCAACGTCCTGACTTTC	CASSPGGWANVLTF
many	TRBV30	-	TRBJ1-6	TGTGCCTGGAGGGGCCCCATTCGCCTCCACTTT	CAWRGPIRLHF
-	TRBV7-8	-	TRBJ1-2	TGTGCCAGCAGCCGAGGGGGGACTAACTATGGCTACACCTTC	CASSRGGTNYGYTF
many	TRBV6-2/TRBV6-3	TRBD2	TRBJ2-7	TGTGCCAGCAGTTCTAGCGGGAGTTTATACGAGCAGTACTTC	CASSSSGSLYEQYF
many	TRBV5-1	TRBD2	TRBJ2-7	TGCGCCAGCAGCCCATGGCAGCGGGGCTACGAGCAGTACTTC	CASSPWQRGYEQYF
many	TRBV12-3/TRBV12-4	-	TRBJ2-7	TGTGCCAGCAGTTTTGGGGGCGAGTCCTACGAGCAGTACTTC	CASSFGGESYEQYF
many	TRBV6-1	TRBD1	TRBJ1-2	TGTGCCAGCAGAGAACCGGGACAGGGGAAGTATGGCTACACCTTC	CASREPGQGKYGYTF
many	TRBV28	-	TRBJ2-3	TGTGCCAGCAGTAAGTCCGGACGGTCGAGCACAGATACGCAGTATTTT	CASSKSGRSSTDTQYF
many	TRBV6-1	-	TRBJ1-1	TGTGCCAGCACCCCCGCCCGTACTCTCGAAGCTTTCTTT	CASTPARTLEAFF
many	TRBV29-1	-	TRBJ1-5	TGCAGCGTTGGCGGGGACCGACTAAATCAGCCCCAGCATTTT	CSVGGDRLNQPQHF
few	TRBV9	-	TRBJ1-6	TGTGCCAGCAGCGTATGGGACAAGAATTCACCCCTCCACTTT	CASSVWDKNSPLHF
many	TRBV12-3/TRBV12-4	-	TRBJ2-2	TGTGCCAGCAGAATCCAAGACCCCGGGGAGCTGTTTTTT	CASRIQDPGELFF
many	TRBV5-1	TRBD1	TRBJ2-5	TGCGCCAGCAGGCACACCGGGACAGGGTTCGCAGAGACCCAGTACTTC	CASRHTGTGFAETQYF
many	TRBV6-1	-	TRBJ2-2	TGTGCCAGACTTACCGGGGAGCTGTTTTTT	CARLTGELFF
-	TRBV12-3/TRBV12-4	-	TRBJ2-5	TGTGCCAGCAGCAACACCCTTGGCAGGCAAGAGACCCAGTACTTC	CASSNTLGRQETQYF
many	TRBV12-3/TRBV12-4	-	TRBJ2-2	TGTGCCAGCAGCCAAGGGAACGGGGAGCTGTTTTTT	CASSQGNGELFF
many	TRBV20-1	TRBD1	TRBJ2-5	TGCAGTGCTAGTCCCCCCACAGGGGACCAAGAGACCCAGTACTTC	CSASPPTGDQETQYF
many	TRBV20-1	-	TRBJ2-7	TGCAGTGCTAGAGGGGAAACTTCCTACGAGCAGTACTTC	CSARGETSYEQYF